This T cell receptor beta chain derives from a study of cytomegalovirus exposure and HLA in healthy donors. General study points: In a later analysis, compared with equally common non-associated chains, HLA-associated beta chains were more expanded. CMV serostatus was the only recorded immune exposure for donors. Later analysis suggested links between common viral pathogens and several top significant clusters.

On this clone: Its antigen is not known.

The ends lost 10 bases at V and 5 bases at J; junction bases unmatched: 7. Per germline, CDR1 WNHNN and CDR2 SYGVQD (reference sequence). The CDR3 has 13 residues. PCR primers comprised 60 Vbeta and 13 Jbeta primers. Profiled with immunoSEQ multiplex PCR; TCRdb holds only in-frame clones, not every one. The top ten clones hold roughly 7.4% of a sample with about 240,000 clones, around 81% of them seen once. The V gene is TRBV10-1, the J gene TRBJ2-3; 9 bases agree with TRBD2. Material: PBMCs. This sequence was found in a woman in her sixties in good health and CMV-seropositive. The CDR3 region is CATGAGGRDTQYF. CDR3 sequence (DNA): TGCGCCACCGGAGCGGGAGGAAGAGATACGCAGTATTTT.